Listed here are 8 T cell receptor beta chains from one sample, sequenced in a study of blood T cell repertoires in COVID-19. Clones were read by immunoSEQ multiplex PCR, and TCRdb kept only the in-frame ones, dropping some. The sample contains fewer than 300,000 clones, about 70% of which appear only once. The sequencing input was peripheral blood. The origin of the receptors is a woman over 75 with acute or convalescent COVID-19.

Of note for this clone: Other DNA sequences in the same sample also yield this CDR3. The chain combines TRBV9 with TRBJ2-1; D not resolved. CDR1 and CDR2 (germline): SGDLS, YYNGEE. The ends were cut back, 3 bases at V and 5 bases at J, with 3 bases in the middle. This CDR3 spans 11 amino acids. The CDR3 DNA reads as TGTGCCAGCAGCGCTGACAATGAGCAGTTCTTC. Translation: CASSADNEQFF.

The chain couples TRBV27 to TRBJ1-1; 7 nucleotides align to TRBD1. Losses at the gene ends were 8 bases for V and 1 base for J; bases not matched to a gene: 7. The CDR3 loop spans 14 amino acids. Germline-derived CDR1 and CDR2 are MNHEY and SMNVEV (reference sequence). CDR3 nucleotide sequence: TGTGCCAGCGCCTTACAGGGGCCGAACACTGAAGCTTTCTTT. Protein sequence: CASALQGPNTEAFF.

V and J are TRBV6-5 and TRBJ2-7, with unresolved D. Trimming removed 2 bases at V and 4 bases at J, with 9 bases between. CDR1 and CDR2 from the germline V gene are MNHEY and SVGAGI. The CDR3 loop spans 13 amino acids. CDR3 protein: CASSYAAEYEQYF. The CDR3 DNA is TGTGCCAGCAGTTACGCGGCAGAGTACGAGCAGTACTTC.

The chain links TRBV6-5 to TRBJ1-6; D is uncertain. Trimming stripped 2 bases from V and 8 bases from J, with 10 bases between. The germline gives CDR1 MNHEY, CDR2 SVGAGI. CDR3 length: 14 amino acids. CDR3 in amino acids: CASSYVRLDSPLHF. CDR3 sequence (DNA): TGTGCCAGCAGTTACGTCAGGTTGGATTCACCCCTCCACTTT.

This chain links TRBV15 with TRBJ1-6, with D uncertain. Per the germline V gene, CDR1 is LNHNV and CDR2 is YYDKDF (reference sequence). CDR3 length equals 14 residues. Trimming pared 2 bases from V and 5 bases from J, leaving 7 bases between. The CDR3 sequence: CATSRSRNNSPLHF. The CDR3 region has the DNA TGTGCCACCAGCAGATCTAGGAATAATTCACCCCTCCACTTT.

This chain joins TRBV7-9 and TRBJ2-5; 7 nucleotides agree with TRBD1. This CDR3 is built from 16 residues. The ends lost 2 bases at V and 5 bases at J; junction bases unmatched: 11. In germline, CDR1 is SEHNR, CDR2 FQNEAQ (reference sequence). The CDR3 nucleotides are TGTGCCAGCAGCTTACAAGAGAAGACAGGGTCGGAGACCCAGTACTTC. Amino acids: CASSLQEKTGSETQYF.

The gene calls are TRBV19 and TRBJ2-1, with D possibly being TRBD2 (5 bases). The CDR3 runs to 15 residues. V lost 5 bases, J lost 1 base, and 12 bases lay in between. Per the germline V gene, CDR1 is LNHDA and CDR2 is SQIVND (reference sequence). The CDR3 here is CASSRRTGSYNEQFF. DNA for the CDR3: TGTGCCAGTAGTCGCAGGACGGGGTCCTACAATGAGCAGTTCTTC.

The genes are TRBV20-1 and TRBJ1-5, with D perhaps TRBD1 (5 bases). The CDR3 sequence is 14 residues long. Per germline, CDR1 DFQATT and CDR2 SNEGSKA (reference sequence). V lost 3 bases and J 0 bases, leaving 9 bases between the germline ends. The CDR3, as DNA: TGCAGTGCTAGTGCAGGGAATAGCAATCAGCCCCAGCATTTT. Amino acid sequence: CSASAGNSNQPQHF.